This TCR beta chain was recorded in a study of early T cells in non-severe SARS-CoV-2 infection. Study summary: Chains were unpaired, as sequencing was done on bulk RNA from unsorted whole blood. Study-wide findings and caveats: Using VDJdb, the matching emphasized anti-spike CD8 responses while missing private and CD4 specificities.

As part of library construction, unique molecular identifiers were attached to individual cDNA molecules. One entry per CDR3 protein results from TCRdb running MiXCR on the 5' RACE reads. The sample has tens of thousands of distinct CDR3 sequences, over 7.5% seen once. The germline CDR1 and CDR2 sequences are DFQATT and SNEGSKA (reference sequence). Trimming took off 3 bases at V and 10 bases at J, with 16 bases between the two ends. The CDR3 contains 13 residues. This clonotype was recorded a few times. Its antigen remains unknown. The chain couples TRBV20-1 to TRBJ1-5; the D gene is possibly TRBD1 (5 bases). This receptor was identified in an adult who was a healthcare worker with PCR-confirmed SARS-CoV-2 infection or an uninfected control (not recorded which). Sequencing was carried out using whole blood. The CDR3 DNA follows: TGCAGTGCTAGGTTGGGAGAGGGGTCTCCCCAGCATTTT. It encodes CSARLGEGSPQHF.